The present TCR beta chain was sequenced within a study of shared clonotypes between healthy human individuals. The wider study: Plates per donor: three CD4 naive, three CD4 memory, two CD8 naive, one CD8 memory.

The assay ran at deep level. The protocol was immunoSEQ multiplex PCR, while the TCRdb copy is restricted to in-frame clones and leaves out a portion. The data contain millions of clones, roughly 92% of them singletons. Healthy HIV-negative adults without recent acute infections or vaccinations served as donors. In germline, CDR1 is MNHEY, CDR2 SVGAGI. Trimming at V came to 6 bases and at J to 4 bases, leaving 6 bases not matched to a gene. This CDR3 region has 14 residues. This clonotype was obtained from a man between 18 and 35 years old in good health. The sequenced sample was naive CD4+ T cells sorted from blood. Described subset: CD45RA+ positively selected. The rearrangement joins TRBV6-5 to TRBJ2-3; 8 positions match TRBD2. The CDR3 DNA follows: TGTGCCAGCAGACGGACTAGCAACCCAGATACGCAGTATTTT. Protein: CASRRTSNPDTQYF.